These T cell receptor beta chains were read from a single sample in a study of cytotoxic CD8 clonotypes in ibrutinib-treated CLL. The protocol was immunoSEQ multiplex PCR, while the TCRdb copy is restricted to in-frame clones and leaves out a portion. The sample lists 250,000 to 350,000 clones; less than 85% were seen once. The sample in question was PBMCs, obtained at disease progression, from a patient treated with ibrutinib. The receptors were sampled from a human donor with chronic lymphocytic leukemia. The conserved cysteine and the conserved F or W are not part of the CDR3 here. Size tells how often a clone was seen (once, few, many) or the class of an expanded clone, and some rows leave it out.

j_call,clone_size,v_call,cdr3_aa
TRBJ1-5,few,TRBV6-6,ASSNRVQPQH
TRBJ2-5,.,TRBV7-9,ASSLVPSWRTFQETQY
TRBJ2-7,.,TRBV5-6,ASSPGLAVYEQY
TRBJ2-5,.,TRBV7-9,ASRPGHQETQY
TRBJ2-7,.,TRBV2,ASAITYEQY
TRBJ2-1,.,TRBV7-2,ASSLVPLLNEQF
TRBJ1-2,few,TRBV5-4,ASSLGQGGGYT
TRBJ2-5,.,TRBV28,ASSPGGDPQETQY
TRBJ1-5,.,TRBV7-8,ASSRGVGNQPQH
TRBJ1-2,.,TRBV10-3,AIRDRMEGIYGYT
TRBJ1-1,.,TRBV19,ASRVGGPYSEAF
TRBJ2-7,.,TRBV10-3,AAGGLRAAAAEQY
TRBJ1-4,.,TRBV5-1,ASSFGRASNEKLF
TRBJ2-2,.,TRBV7-3,ASSSHTGELF
TRBJ2-1,.,TRBV5-6,ASILTGGPSNEQF
TRBJ1-2,.,TRBV6-5,ASTPGTGYGYT
TRBJ1-2,few,TRBV5-4,ASSLRVVGGYT
TRBJ1-1,.,TRBV19,ASSIVLTGRTEAF
TRBJ1-2,.,TRBV11-2,ASTMTGGNYGYT
TRBJ2-7,few,TRBV7-8,ASGDDRLAYEQY
TRBJ1-3,.,TRBV4-2,ASSHSTGGTGNTIY
TRBJ2-7,.,TRBV6-1,ASRKVGGERDEQY
TRBJ1-3,.,TRBV15,ATSRDRGGNTIY
TRBJ2-2,.,TRBV5-6,ASSPLRGAGELF
TRBJ1-1,.,TRBV19,ASSRTGVVATEAF
TRBJ2-3,.,TRBV9,ASSVAPRGRGTQY
TRBJ1-2,.,TRBV2,ASSEPAGVYGYT
TRBJ1-4,.,TRBV9,ASSAFPGTVYEKLF
TRBJ2-4,.,TRBV11-2,ASSSFLAGGPPDKNIQY
TRBJ2-7,.,TRBV5-5,ASSFGQGDYEQY
TRBJ2-5,.,TRBV4-2,ASSQETMLEGETQY
TRBJ2-5,.,TRBV7-3,ASSLGPAQETQY
TRBJ2-7,.,TRBV4-1,ASSQPTSGETYEQY
TRBJ1-1,.,TRBV19,ASSIDYRGGTEAF
TRBJ2-2,once,TRBV29-1,SAQGRGGLGGELF
TRBJ2-3,.,TRBV18,ASSPFPQGAGTDTQY
TRBJ2-5,few,TRBV28,ASSLYKQGTETQY
TRBJ1-6,.,TRBV5-4,ASSPTGDSPLH
TRBJ2-3,.,TRBV27,ASSFRGASDTQY
TRBJ1-1,.,TRBV29-1,SVAVIQGRSTEAF
TRBJ2-7,.,TRBV7-2,ASSPRDREYEQY
TRBJ2-7,.,TRBV7-6,ASSLELSYEQY
TRBJ2-2,.,TRBV13,ASSFITTYANTGELF
TRBJ2-3,.,TRBV29-1,SVEESSGLAAQY
TRBJ1-5,few,TRBV6-5,ASSYVNQPQH
TRBJ2-1,.,TRBV10-2,ASSELAGNNEQF